This T cell receptor beta chain was documented in a study of T-cell memory formation after mild COVID-19. Overall study results and limits: Pre-infection memory already had some responding clones, implying cross-reactive memory joined.

Employing constant-segment primers, 5'RACE generated TCR alpha and TCR beta cDNA libraries bearing sample barcodes and UMIs. Each CDR3 protein gets one entry after TCRdb re-called the 5' RACE reads with MiXCR. This sample has just over 200,000 distinct CDR3 sequences, with 9% to 10% found just once. This clonotype was observed a handful of times. The antigen remains undetermined. The receptor was derived from a man in his late teens or twenties who had mild COVID-19 (a few samples of this study predate the infection). Cell type and time point are not known. The sequenced sample consisted of PBMCs or a T cell subset sorted from them (not recorded which).

The CDR3 loop is CASSLDWGASNQPQHF. In DNA, the CDR3 is TGTGCCAGCAGCTTAGATTGGGGGGCAAGCAATCAGCCCCAGCATTTT. This chain uses TRBV7-8 with TRBJ1-5; a weak D match, TRBD1 (6 bases). The CDR3 has 16 residues. The V and J ends lost 1 base and 1 base respectively, with 11 bases between them. CDR1 is SGHVS, CDR2 FQNEAQ, per germline.